One TCR beta chain is described in this entry. This CDR3 has 15 residues. V gave up 3 bases and J gave up 5 bases, with 18 bases separating them. Per germline, CDR1 SGHRS and CDR2 YFSETQ. While infection was still active, Seattle patients were enrolled and then followed longitudinally. These data belong to a study of blood T cell repertoires in COVID-19. The overall study: Italy, Spain and the United States were the sources of the convalescent and acute COVID-19 samples. T cells, B-cell-depleted T cells, or PBMCs provided the cDNA or gDNA that served as material.

Original data processing: Estimates of nucleated cell counts were drawn from the amplification of reference gene primers. Produced via immunoSEQ multiplex PCR; TCRdb's table is partial and in-frame only. Clonal size and the V and J genes are those of that table, whereas D and trimming came from the DNA. Among 150,000 to 200,000 clones listed, roughly 79% were seen once. The sequencing input was peripheral blood. The origin of this receptor is a woman aged 35 to 49 with COVID-19, enrolled during active disease. The genes are TRBV5-1 and TRBJ2-7; D is possibly TRBD1 (6 bases). The CDR3 protein is CASSWGQPSSDEQYF. CDR3 in DNA: TGCGCCAGCAGCTGGGGGCAGCCCAGTAGTGACGAGCAGTACTTC.